This T cell receptor (beta chain) derives from a study of long-term antiretroviral therapy in people with HIV. The study, taken as a whole, reports: Once patients were on ART, diversity went higher but still fell short of transplant donor controls. ART adherence, viral resistance and therapy changes went undocumented.

Every donor contributed at least one pre-ART and at least two post-ART PBMC samples. Assay version v3.0 of immunoSEQ was used, and it was run at survey level. Produced via immunoSEQ multiplex PCR; TCRdb's table is partial and in-frame only. Counted here are approximately 41,000 clones, 80% to 85% occurring once; the ten biggest clones make up about 5%. On this clone itself: As yet, its antigen is unknown.

The germline V gene encodes CDR1 MDHEN and CDR2 SYDVKM. The ends were cut back, 5 bases at V and 3 bases at J, with 11 bases in the middle. This CDR3 comprises 14 residues. This clonotype was sampled from a man between 18 and 35 years old with HIV. This chain links TRBV28 with TRBJ2-1; maybe TRBD1 (6 bases). The specimen comprised unsorted PBMCs, sampled 1.5 years after starting antiretroviral therapy. CDR3 sequence reads: CASSRNRVYNEQFF. In nucleotides, the CDR3 is TGTGCCAGCAGTCGAAACAGGGTCTACAATGAGCAGTTCTTC.